This T cell receptor (beta chain) was found in a study of OX40 agonist ivuxolimab in advanced cancers. Across the study: With a range of about 20 to 79, age averaged about 58 years, and around 80% were male. Study-wide findings and caveats: Researchers did not determine the expanded peripheral T cells' antigen specificity. Nonresponders, in some cases, also had low normalized T-cell clonal expansion. Mean expanded clone counts were higher in CD8+ than CD4+ T cells.

Per the germline V gene, CDR1 is ENHRY and CDR2 is SYGVKD. Trimming removed 0 bases from V and 4 bases from J, with 13 bases in between. This CDR3 contains 15 residues. Clones were read by immunoSEQ multiplex PCR, and TCRdb kept only the in-frame ones, dropping some. The sample holds roughly 90,000 clones, around nine tenths seen once. With respect to this clone: No antigen is known for it.

This receptor was obtained from an adult with an advanced solid tumor such as melanoma, head and neck, liver or kidney cancer. The sample was CD4+ or CD8+ T cells sorted from blood, taken in a trial of the OX40 agonist ivuxolimab. The chain carries TRBV10-3 and TRBJ2-7; the D is unclear. The chain's CDR3 is CAISESPRLGYEQYF. The CDR3 coding sequence is TGTGCCATCAGTGAGTCGCCCCGACTTGGGTACGAGCAGTACTTC.